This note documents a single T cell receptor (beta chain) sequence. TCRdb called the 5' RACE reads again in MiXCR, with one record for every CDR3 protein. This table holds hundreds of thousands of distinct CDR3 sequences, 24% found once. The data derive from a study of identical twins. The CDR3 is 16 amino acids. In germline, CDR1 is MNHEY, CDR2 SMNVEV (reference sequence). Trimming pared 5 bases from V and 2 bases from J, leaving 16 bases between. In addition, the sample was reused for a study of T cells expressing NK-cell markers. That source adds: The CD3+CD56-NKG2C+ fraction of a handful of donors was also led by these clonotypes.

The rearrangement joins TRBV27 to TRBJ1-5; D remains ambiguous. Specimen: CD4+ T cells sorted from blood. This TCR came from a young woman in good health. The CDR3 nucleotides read TGTGCCAGCAGTCCTAGGCGGGGTGAGGGCAATCAGCCCCAGCATTTT. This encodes CASSPRRGEGNQPQHF.